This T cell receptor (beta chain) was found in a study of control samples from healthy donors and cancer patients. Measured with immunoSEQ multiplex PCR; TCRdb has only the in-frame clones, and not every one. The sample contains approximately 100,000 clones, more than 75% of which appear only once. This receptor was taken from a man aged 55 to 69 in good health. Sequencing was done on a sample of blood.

The CDR3, as DNA: TGTGCCAGCAGCTTAAGCCAGGGGGCTTGGGAAAAACTGTTTTTT. It yields the protein CASSLSQGAWEKLFF. V gene TRBV11-2 combines with J gene TRBJ1-4; 8 bases line up with TRBD1. The CDR3 length is 15 residues. CDR1 is SGHAT and CDR2 is FQNNGV in the germline V gene. V was pared by 2 bases and J by 8 bases, with 7 bases of the junction left unmatched.